This TCR beta chain came from a study of molecular identifiers for immune sequencing clone quantification. Methods described previously were used for bulk TCR libraries, and listed TCR primers were applied. TCRdb analysed the PCR reads with MiXCR anew, one entry per CDR3 protein. The table includes some 70,000 distinct CDR3 sequences, around a sixth detected once. This CDR3 region has 16 residues. Germline CDR1 and CDR2: SGDLS and YYNGEE. With 3 bases removed from V and 1 base from J, the gap between germline ends came to 16 bases. The sample holds many counts of this clonotype. The receptor comes from a human donor in good health. Some libraries in this study had Jurkat cell RNA spiked in. The chain links TRBV9 to TRBJ1-1, with D unclear. The sequencing input was naive CD8+ T cells from blood, with Jurkat cell RNA spiked in. Subset defined: FACS-sorted CD8+CD4-CCR7+CD45RA+ naive T cells. CDR3 loop: CASSAQEINENTEAFF. The CDR3 DNA sequence: TGTGCCAGCAGCGCGCAGGAGATTAATGAGAACACTGAAGCTTTCTTT.